The text below deals with one T cell receptor (beta chain). CDR3 length: 16 amino acids. Germline assignment: CDR1 LNHDA and CDR2 SQIVND (reference sequence). With 6 bases clipped from V and 5 bases from J, the junction kept 14 bases outside the gene matches. In the authors' methods: By means of reference gene primer amplification, nucleated cell counts were estimated. Clones were sequenced by immunoSEQ multiplex PCR, and TCRdb holds only the in-frame ones, with some missing. Clone size and the V and J calls come from that table; the DNA yielded D and trimming. The sample has under 150,000 clones; approximately 81% are singletons. The entry originates in a study of blood T cell repertoires in COVID-19. Study background: Spain, Italy and the United States supplied samples that represented acute and convalescent COVID-19. Sources were T cells, B-cell-depleted T cells, or PBMCs; the material itself was cDNA or gDNA.

Source material: peripheral blood. The receptor comes from a woman at least 80 years old with acute or convalescent COVID-19. This chain uses TRBV19 with TRBJ2-3, with TRBD1 identical over 7 bases. This CDR3 reads CASRGSRQGAGDTQYF. CDR3 bases: TGTGCCAGTAGGGGGAGCCGACAGGGTGCGGGAGATACGCAGTATTTT.